This T cell receptor beta chain was captured in a study of T-cell reconstitution after alpha-beta-depleted transplantation in children. Study findings and constraints: It was reported that alpha-beta T cells came from several hundred expanded graft clones (about two months after transplant). Newly made T cells mostly supplied T-cell counts and diversity one year after transplant.

This CDR3 comprises 17 residues. Trimming cost V 1 base and J 3 bases; bases outside gene matches: 5. Germline loops: CDR1 SGHVS, CDR2 FNYEAQ. This clonotype appeared many times. Its antigen is as yet unknown. Preparation of the TCRbeta library was carried out with unique molecular identifiers. TCRdb re-derived calls from the PCR reads in MiXCR, one entry per CDR3 protein. The table includes 250,000 to 300,000 distinct CDR3 sequences, just over 7.5% detected once. The sequence came from a female patient aged 2 to 10 who had a stem cell transplant for Fanconi anemia, so the T cells may come from the graft donor. The V gene is TRBV7-6, the J gene TRBJ2-1; TRBD2 matches 11 bases. This sample comprised peripheral blood, obtained 360 days after TCRalphabeta/CD19-depleted stem cell transplant. The CDR3 DNA is TGTGCCAGCAGCTTAGTTAGCGGGGGGGCCTACTACAATGAGCAGTTCTTC. Amino acid sequence: CASSLVSGGAYYNEQFF.